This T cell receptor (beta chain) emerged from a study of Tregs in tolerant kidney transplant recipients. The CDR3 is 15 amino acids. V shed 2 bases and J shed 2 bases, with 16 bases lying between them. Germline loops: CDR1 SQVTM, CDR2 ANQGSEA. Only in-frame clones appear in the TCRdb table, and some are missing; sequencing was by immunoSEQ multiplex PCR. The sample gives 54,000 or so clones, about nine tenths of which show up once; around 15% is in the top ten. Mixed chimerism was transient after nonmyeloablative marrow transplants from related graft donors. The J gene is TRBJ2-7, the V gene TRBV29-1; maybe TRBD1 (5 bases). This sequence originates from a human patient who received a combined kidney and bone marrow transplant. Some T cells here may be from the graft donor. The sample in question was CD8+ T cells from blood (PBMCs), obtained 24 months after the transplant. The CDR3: CSVEMVGRLPYEQYF. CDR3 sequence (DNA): TGCAGCGTTGAAATGGTGGGGCGGCTGCCCTACGAGCAGTACTTC.